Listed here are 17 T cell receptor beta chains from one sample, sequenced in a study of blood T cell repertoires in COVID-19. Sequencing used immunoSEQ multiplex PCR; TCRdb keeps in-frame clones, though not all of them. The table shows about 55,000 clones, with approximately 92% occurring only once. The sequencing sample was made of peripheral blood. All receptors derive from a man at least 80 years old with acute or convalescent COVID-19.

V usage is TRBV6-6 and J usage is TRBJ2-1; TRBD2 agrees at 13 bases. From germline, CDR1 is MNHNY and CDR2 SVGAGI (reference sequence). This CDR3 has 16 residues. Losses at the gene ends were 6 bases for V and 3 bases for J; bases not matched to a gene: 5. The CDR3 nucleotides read TGTGCCAGCAGCCGACTAGCGGGAGGCCACTACAATGAGCAGTTCTTC. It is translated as CASSRLAGGHYNEQFF.

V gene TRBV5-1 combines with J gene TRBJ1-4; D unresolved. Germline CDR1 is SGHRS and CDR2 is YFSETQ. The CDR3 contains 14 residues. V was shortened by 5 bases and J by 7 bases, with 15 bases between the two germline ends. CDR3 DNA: TGCGCCAGCAGGTCGAGCTCGGCGGGTGAAAAACTGTTTTTT. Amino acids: CASRSSSAGEKLFF.

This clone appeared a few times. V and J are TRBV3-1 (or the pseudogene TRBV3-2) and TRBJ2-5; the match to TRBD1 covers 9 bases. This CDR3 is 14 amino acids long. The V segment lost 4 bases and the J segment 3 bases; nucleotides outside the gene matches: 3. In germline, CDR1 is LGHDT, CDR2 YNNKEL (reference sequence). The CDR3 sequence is CASSPRDREETQYF. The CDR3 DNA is TGTGCCAGCAGCCCCCGGGACAGGGAAGAGACCCAGTACTTC.

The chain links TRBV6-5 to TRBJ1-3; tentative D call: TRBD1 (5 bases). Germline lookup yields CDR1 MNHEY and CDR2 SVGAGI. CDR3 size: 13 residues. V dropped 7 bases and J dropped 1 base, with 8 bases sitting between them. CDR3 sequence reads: CASTRASGNTIYF. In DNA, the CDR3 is TGTGCCAGCACCAGGGCATCTGGAAACACCATATATTTT.

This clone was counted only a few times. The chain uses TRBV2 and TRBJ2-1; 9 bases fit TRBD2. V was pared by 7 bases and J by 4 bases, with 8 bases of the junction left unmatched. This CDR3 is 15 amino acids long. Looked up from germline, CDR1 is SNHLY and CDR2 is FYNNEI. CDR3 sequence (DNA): TGTGCCAGCAAAGGCGCGGGGGGGATTTACAATGAGCAGTTCTTC. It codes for CASKGAGGIYNEQFF. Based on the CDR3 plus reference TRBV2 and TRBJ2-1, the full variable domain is EPEVTQTPSHQVTQMGQEVILRCVPISNHLYFYWYRQILGQKVEFLVSFYNNEISEKSEIFDDQFSVERPDGSNFTLKIRSTKLEDSAMYFCASKGAGGIYNEQFFGPGTRLTVL.

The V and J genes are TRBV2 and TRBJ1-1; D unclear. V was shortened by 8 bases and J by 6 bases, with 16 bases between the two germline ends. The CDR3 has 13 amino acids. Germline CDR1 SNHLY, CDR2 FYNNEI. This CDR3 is CASLEPRVAEAFF. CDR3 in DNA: TGTGCCAGCCTAGAACCCCGGGTGGCTGAAGCTTTCTTT.

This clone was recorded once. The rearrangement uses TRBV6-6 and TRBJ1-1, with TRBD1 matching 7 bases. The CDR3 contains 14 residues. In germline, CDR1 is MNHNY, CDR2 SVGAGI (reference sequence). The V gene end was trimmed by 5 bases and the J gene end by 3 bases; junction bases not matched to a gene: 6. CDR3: CASSTRGHDTEAFF. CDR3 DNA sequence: TGTGCCAGCAGTACGAGGGGGCATGACACTGAAGCTTTCTTT.

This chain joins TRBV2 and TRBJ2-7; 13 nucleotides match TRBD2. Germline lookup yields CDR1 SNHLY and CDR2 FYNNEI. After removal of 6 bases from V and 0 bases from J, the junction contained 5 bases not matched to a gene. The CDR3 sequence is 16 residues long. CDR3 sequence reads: CASSRLAGGSSYEQYF. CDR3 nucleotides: TGTGCCAGCAGCCGACTAGCGGGGGGTTCCTCCTACGAGCAGTACTTC.

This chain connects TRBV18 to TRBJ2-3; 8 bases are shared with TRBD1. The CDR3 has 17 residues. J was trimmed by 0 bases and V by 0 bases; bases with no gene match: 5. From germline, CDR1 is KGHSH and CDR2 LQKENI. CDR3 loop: CASSPPATGGSTDTQYF. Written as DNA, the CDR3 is TGTGCCAGCTCACCACCGGCAACAGGGGGAAGCACAGATACGCAGTATTTT.

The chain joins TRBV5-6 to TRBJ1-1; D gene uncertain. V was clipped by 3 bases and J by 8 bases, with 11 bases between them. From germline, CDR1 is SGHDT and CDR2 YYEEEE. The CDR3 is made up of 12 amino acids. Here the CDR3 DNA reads TGTGCCAGCAGCTACCGGGAATCGGAAGCTTTCTTT. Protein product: CASSYRESEAFF.

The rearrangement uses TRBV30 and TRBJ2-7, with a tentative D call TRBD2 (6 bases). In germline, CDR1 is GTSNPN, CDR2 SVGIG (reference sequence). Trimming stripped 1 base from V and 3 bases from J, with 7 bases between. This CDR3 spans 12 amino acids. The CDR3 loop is CAWSGGVYEQYF. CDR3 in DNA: TGTGCCTGGAGTGGGGGGGTCTACGAGCAGTACTTC. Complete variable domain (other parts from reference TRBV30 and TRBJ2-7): SQTIHQWPATLVQPVGSPLSLECTVEGTSNPNLYWYRQAAGRGLQLLFYSVGIGQISSEVPQNLSASRPQDRQFILSSKKLLLSDSGFYLCAWSGGVYEQYFGPGTRLTVT.

DNA for the CDR3: TGTGCCAGCAGTTTATTGGCCGCCGGACAGGGGGAAAACTATGGCTACACCTTC. It yields the protein CASSLLAAGQGENYGYTF. The chain recombines TRBV28 with TRBJ1-2; 10 bases agree with TRBD1. Germline V CDR1 and CDR2: MDHEN, SYDVKM. Trimming removed 1 base from V and 2 bases from J; junction bases left unmatched: 10. CDR3 size: 18 residues.

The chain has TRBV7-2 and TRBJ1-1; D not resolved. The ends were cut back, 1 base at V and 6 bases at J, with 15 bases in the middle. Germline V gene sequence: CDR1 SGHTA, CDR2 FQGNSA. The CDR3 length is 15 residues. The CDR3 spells CASSLGTHGLAEAFF. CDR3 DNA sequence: TGTGCCAGCAGCTTAGGAACACACGGGTTAGCTGAAGCTTTCTTT.

CDR3 nucleotide sequence: TGTGCCAGCAGCCCCGCGGGGCCCCCGAACACTGAAGCTTTCTTT. Its protein is CASSPAGPPNTEAFF. J is TRBJ1-1 and V is TRBV7-9, with D perhaps TRBD1 (5 bases). The CDR3 spans 15 residues. Trimming shortened V by 5 bases and J by 1 base, and 14 bases separated the two germline ends. Germline CDR1 SEHNR, CDR2 FQNEAQ (reference sequence).

The CDR3 nucleotides are TGTGCCAGCAGCTTAGGGGGAGACGGCTACACCTTC. Translation gives CASSLGGDGYTF. The chain has TRBV7-9 and TRBJ1-2; D not resolved. The germline CDR1 and CDR2 sequences are SEHNR and FQNEAQ (reference sequence). Trimming left V 1 base short and J 8 bases short, with 8 bases between. The CDR3 is 12 amino acids.

The CDR3 region has the DNA TGTGCCAGCAGTCCAAGGACAGCTATACAAGAGACCCAGTACTTC. Residues: CASSPRTAIQETQYF. V is TRBV11-2 and J is TRBJ2-5, with a tentative D call TRBD1 (6 bases). The CDR3 is 15 residues long. Trimming removed 6 bases from V and 2 bases from J, with 16 bases in between. The germline V gene has CDR1 SGHAT and CDR2 FQNNGV.

The CDR3 reads CASSTGQVADTQYF. For the CDR3, the DNA is TGCGCCAGCAGCACTGGACAGGTAGCAGATACGCAGTATTTT. V gene TRBV5-1 combines with J gene TRBJ2-3, with 7 bases identical to TRBD1. CDR3 length equals 14 residues. The V and J ends lost 4 bases and 4 bases, in that order; junction bases with no gene match: 6. The V gene's germline CDR1 is SGHRS and CDR2 YFSETQ. Supplemented by reference TRBV5-1 and TRBJ2-3, the full variable domain reads KAGVTQTPRYLIKTRGQQVTLSCSPISGHRSVSWYQQTPGQGLQFLFEYFSETQRNKGNFPGRFSGRQFSNSRSEMNVSTLELGDSALYLCASSTGQVADTQYFGPGTRLTVL.